This is a list of T cell receptor beta chains from one sample in a study of human T cells and chemical hapten exposure. TCRdb passed the RACE reads through MiXCR, listing each CDR3 protein once. The table records around 130,000 distinct CDR3 sequences, roughly 9% of them present only once. The sample taken for sequencing was whole blood. The receptors were gathered from a male donor in good health. Some clones in this sample may be carry-over from other donors' samples. Each CDR3 is given with its conserved first and last residue. The D gene is left open where the match is weak. Not all rows give a size; the values are once, few, many and, for expanded clones, a class.

clone_size,cdr3_length,j_call,d_call,v_call,cdr3_nt,cdr3_aa
many,14,TRBJ2-7,TRBD1,TRBV5-1,TGCGCCAGCAGAACCGGGACAGGGGGCTACGAGCAGTACTTC,CASRTGTGGYEQYF
few,17,TRBJ1-5,TRBD1,TRBV6-4,TGTGCCAGCAGTGGAACGACAGGGAAGTATAGCAATCAGCCCCAGCATTTT,CASSGTTGKYSNQPQHF
many,15,TRBJ2-3,TRBD2,TRBV10-3,TGTGCCATCAGAGCAACGGGAGGGCCAACAGATACGCAGTATTTT,CAIRATGGPTDTQYF
many,16,TRBJ2-5,TRBD1,TRBV13,TGTGCCAGCAGCTTGGGGACAGAGGGGATCAAAGAGACCCAGTACTTC,CASSLGTEGIKETQYF
few,14,TRBJ2-7,TRBD2,TRBV6-9,TGTGCCAGCCCTGGGACTAGCGGGAGTAAGGAGCAGTACTTC,CASPGTSGSKEQYF
few,11,TRBJ2-5,-,TRBV5-1,TGCGCCAGCAGCTGGGCGGAGACCCAGTACTTC,CASSWAETQYF
few,19,TRBJ2-2,TRBD1,TRBV12-3/TRBV12-4,TGTGCCAGCACCGTCCCGGGACAGGGGACGGGACTATTTAGCGGGGAGCTGTTTTTT,CASTVPGQGTGLFSGELFF
many,15,TRBJ1-2,-,TRBV7-9,TGTGCCAGCAGCGAACGGGATCCCCCGAATAATGGCTACACCTTC,CASSERDPPNNGYTF
-,15,TRBJ2-1,TRBD2,TRBV7-2,TGTGCCAGCAGCTTATCGCTCGGGACTAGCGCTGAGCAGTTCTTC,CASSLSLGTSAEQFF
few,15,TRBJ2-7,TRBD1,TRBV6-5,TGTGCCAGCAGTTACGCACAGGGGAGATACTACGAGCAGTACTTC,CASSYAQGRYYEQYF
-,13,TRBJ1-5,-,TRBV27,TGTGCCAGCAGTCACAGGGTTGCTCAGCCCCAGCATTTT,CASSHRVAQPQHF
few,15,TRBJ1-2,-,TRBV7-2,TGTGCCAGCAGCTTAAACGGGGGCGACCTCTATGGCTACACCTTC,CASSLNGGDLYGYTF
few,14,TRBJ2-7,TRBD1,TRBV20-1,TGCAGTGCGACAGGGACAAAAAGCTCCTACGAGCAGTACTTC,CSATGTKSSYEQYF
few,12,TRBJ2-7,-,TRBV5-1,TGCGCCAGCAGCGACGTTTCCTACGAGCAGTACTTC,CASSDVSYEQYF
many,13,TRBJ1-2,-,TRBV4-1,TGCGCCAGCAGCCAAGAATTTGGGGGATTCTACACCTTC,CASSQEFGGFYTF
-,15,TRBJ2-7,-,TRBV6-5,TGTGCCAGCAGTTACGGTGGCAGGGAGGTCAACGAGCAGTACTTC,CASSYGGREVNEQYF
few,14,TRBJ2-7,-,TRBV6-6,TGTGCCAGCAGTTCGACGACAGTTCGGGACGAGCAGTACTTC,CASSSTTVRDEQYF
few,14,TRBJ2-7,-,TRBV25-1,TGTGCCAGCAGTGGGAGACAGGATTACTACGAGCAGTACTTC,CASSGRQDYYEQYF
few,15,TRBJ2-1,TRBD2,TRBV5-1,TGCGCCAGCAGCTGGCTAGCGGGAGTAAACAATGAGCAGTTCTTC,CASSWLAGVNNEQFF
few,15,TRBJ2-3,-,TRBV5-1,TGCGCCAGCAGGGGCTTGGGGTCTGGCACAGATACGCAGTATTTT,CASRGLGSGTDTQYF
-,20,TRBJ1-5,TRBD1,TRBV5-6,TGTGCCAGCAGCTACCGACAGGGCCGGAGCTCTGGGATCGGGAATCAGCCCCAGCATTTT,CASSYRQGRSSGIGNQPQHF
few,14,TRBJ1-6,-,TRBV7-2,TGTGCCAGCAGCTCCCGGGACCTCAATTCACCCCTCCACTTT,CASSSRDLNSPLHF
many,15,TRBJ1-4,-,TRBV14,TGTGCCAGCAGCCAACAATGGGGGATTAATGAAAAACTGTTTTTT,CASSQQWGINEKLFF
-,14,TRBJ1-6,-,TRBV7-8,TGTGCCAGCAGCGACCTGACCCTCGGGTCACCCCTCCACTTT,CASSDLTLGSPLHF
few,13,TRBJ2-3,TRBD1,TRBV27,TGTGCCAGCAGTACAGGGGTCACAGATACGCAGTATTTT,CASSTGVTDTQYF
-,15,TRBJ2-3,TRBD1,TRBV27,TGTGCCAGCAGTTTTTCACAGGGGGCGAGAGATACGCAGTATTTT,CASSFSQGARDTQYF
few,15,TRBJ2-7,TRBD2,TRBV9,TGTGCCAGCAGCTCAGGACTAGCGGGGAACTACGAGCAGTACTTC,CASSSGLAGNYEQYF
few,14,TRBJ2-7,TRBD1,TRBV12-3/TRBV12-4,TGTGCCAGCAGTTCCGGGACAGGGGCGAACGAGCAGTACTTC,CASSSGTGANEQYF
-,14,TRBJ2-7,TRBD1,TRBV19,TGTGCCAGTAGTATCCGGGACAGGGGCTACGAGCAGTACTTC,CASSIRDRGYEQYF
many,17,TRBJ2-3,-,TRBV18,TGTGCCAGCTCACCATCCTCGAGCGGTCGTCCTGAAGATACGCAGTATTTT,CASSPSSSGRPEDTQYF
many,19,TRBJ2-1,TRBD2,TRBV9,TGTGCCAGCAGCGCGGGACTAGCGGGAGTAGGGGGGCTGGACAATGAGCAGTTCTTC,CASSAGLAGVGGLDNEQFF
-,15,TRBJ2-1,TRBD2,TRBV18,TGTGCCAGCTCACCATCTAGCGGGACCTACAATGAGCAGTTCTTC,CASSPSSGTYNEQFF
many,13,TRBJ1-2,TRBD1,TRBV5-1,TGCGCCAGCAGCTGGGGGACAGACTATGGCTACACCTTC,CASSWGTDYGYTF
few,15,TRBJ2-1,-,TRBV2,TGTGCCAGCAGAGAAAACGACAGACTACACAATGAGCAGTTCTTC,CASRENDRLHNEQFF
many,14,TRBJ1-2,TRBD1,TRBV12-3/TRBV12-4,TGTGCCAGCAGCCCGGGACAGGGAGACTATGGCTACACCTTC,CASSPGQGDYGYTF
-,14,TRBJ1-3,-,TRBV15,TGTGCCACCAGCGTTCAGAGCTCTGGAAACACCATATATTTT,CATSVQSSGNTIYF
few,16,TRBJ2-3,TRBD1,TRBV11-2,TGTGCCAGCAGCCCCCGGGACAGGGGTTGGACAGATACGCAGTATTTT,CASSPRDRGWTDTQYF
many,14,TRBJ2-1,-,TRBV6-2/TRBV6-3,TGTGCCAGCAGGGAACCGAGCTCCTACAATGAGCAGTTCTTC,CASREPSSYNEQFF
-,17,TRBJ2-3,-,TRBV5-1,TGCGCCAGCAGCTTGGCCAGAAGGGGGACGGGGGCAGATACGCAGTATTTT,CASSLARRGTGADTQYF
few,12,TRBJ2-1,-,TRBV2,TGTGCCAGCAGTGTAAAGTTCCATGAGCAGTTCTTC,CASSVKFHEQFF
few,14,TRBJ2-7,TRBD2,TRBV9,TGTGCCAGCAACCCTAGCGGGGGGGCGGGCGAGCAGTACTTC,CASNPSGGAGEQYF